These 2 T cell receptor beta chains were all obtained from the same sample, sequenced in a study of preoperative IRX-2 immunotherapy in early breast cancer. The table came from immunoSEQ multiplex PCR; TCRdb's copy has only in-frame clones and leaves some out. The sample carries about 32,000 clones, around four fifths recorded once. Treatment defined: preoperative locoregional IRX-2 cytokine immunotherapy. This specimen was lymph node tissue, taken from a patient treated with IRX-2 immunotherapy. These receptors were taken from a human donor with breast cancer.

This clone has more than one count but fewer than ten. The chain uses TRBV18 and TRBJ2-6; D not certain. The V end was cut by 0 bases, the J end by 0 bases, with 9 bases between. Looked up from germline, CDR1 is KGHSH and CDR2 is LQKENI. The CDR3 is 17 amino acids. CDR3 in amino acids: CASSPPLSVSGANVLTF. CDR3 in DNA: TGTGCCAGCTCACCACCTCTTTCGGTCTCTGGGGCCAACGTCCTGACTTTC.

The chain recombines TRBV30 with TRBJ1-3; 9 bases agree with TRBD1. In germline, CDR1 is GTSNPN, CDR2 SVGIG (reference sequence). With 5 bases clipped from V and 0 bases from J, the junction kept 5 bases outside the gene matches. The CDR3 loop spans 15 amino acids. The CDR3: CAWAGTGSSGNTIYF. The CDR3, as DNA: TGTGCCTGGGCCGGGACAGGGAGCTCTGGAAACACCATATATTTT.